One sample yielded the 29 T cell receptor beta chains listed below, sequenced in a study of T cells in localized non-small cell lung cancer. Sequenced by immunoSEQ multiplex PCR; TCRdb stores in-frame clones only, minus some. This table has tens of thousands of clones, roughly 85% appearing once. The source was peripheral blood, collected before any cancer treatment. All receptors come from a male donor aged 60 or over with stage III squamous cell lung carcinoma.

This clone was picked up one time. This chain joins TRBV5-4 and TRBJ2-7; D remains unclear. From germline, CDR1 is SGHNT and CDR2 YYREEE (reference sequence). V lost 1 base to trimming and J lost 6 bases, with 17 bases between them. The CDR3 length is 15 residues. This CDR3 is CASSLRWASLGEQYF. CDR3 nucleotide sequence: TGTGCCAGCAGCTTGAGGTGGGCCAGTCTAGGCGAGCAGTACTTC.

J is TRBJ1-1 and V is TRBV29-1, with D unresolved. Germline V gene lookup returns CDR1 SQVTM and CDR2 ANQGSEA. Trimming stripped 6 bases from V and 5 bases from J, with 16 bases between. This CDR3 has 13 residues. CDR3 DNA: TGCAGCGTGGGGATTCGGGGTGGAACTGAAGCTTTCTTT. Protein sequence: CSVGIRGGTEAFF.

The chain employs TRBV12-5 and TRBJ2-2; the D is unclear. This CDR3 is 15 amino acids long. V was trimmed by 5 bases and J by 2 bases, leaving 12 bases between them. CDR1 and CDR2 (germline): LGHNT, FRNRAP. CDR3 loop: CASGPTPLNTGELFF. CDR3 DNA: TGTGCTAGTGGTCCAACCCCTCTCAACACCGGGGAGCTGTTTTTT.

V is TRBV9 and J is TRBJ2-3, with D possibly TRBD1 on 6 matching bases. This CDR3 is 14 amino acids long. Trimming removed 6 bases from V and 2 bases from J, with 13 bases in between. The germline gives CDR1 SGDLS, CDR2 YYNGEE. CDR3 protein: CASTRDINTDTQYF. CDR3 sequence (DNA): TGTGCCAGCACCCGGGACATCAACACAGATACGCAGTATTTT.

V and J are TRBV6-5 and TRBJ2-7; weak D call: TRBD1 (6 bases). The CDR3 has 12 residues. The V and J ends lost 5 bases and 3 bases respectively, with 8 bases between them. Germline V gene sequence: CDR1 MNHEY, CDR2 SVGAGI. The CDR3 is CASSRTVYEQYF. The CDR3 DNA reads TGTGCCAGCAGTAGGACAGTCTACGAGCAGTACTTC.

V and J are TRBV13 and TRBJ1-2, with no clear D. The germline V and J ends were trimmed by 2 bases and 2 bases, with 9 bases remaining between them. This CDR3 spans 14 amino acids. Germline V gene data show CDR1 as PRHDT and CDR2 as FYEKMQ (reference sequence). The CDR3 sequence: CASSLIGINYGYTF. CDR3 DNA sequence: TGTGCCAGCAGCTTAATCGGCATCAACTATGGCTACACCTTC.

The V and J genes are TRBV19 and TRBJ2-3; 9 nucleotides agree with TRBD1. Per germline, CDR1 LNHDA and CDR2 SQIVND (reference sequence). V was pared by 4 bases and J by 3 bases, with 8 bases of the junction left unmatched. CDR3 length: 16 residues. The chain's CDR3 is CASSRSGDRETDTQYF. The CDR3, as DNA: TGTGCCAGTAGTAGGTCGGGGGACAGGGAAACAGATACGCAGTATTTT.

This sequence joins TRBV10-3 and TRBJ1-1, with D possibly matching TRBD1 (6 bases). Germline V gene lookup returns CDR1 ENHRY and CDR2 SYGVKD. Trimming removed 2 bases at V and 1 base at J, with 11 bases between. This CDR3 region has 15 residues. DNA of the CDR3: TGTGCCATCAGTGAGGAGGGGGTAGAGAACACTGAAGCTTTCTTT. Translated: CAISEEGVENTEAFF.

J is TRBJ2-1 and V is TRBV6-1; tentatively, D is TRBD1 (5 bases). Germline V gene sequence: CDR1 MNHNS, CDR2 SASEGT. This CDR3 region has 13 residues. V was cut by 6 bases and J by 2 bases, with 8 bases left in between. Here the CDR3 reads CASRQGTYNEQFF. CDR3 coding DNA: TGTGCCAGCAGGCAGGGAACCTACAATGAGCAGTTCTTC.

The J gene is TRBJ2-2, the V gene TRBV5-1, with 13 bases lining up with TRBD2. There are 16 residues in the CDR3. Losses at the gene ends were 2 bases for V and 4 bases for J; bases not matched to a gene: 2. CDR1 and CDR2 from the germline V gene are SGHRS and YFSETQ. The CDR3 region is CASSLGLAGVTGELFF. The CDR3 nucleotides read TGCGCCAGCAGCTTAGGACTAGCGGGGGTCACCGGGGAGCTGTTTTTT.

For the CDR3, the DNA is TGCGCCAGCAGTCATGTCGGACAGAATCACTTTAGCACAGATACGCAGTATTTT. Its translation is CASSHVGQNHFSTDTQYF. This rearrangement joins TRBV23-1 to TRBJ2-3, with D perhaps TRBD1 (6 bases). TRBV23-1 qualifies as an ORF whose function is uncertain. The CDR3 length is 18 residues. Between the trimmed V and J ends, which lost 3 bases and 0 bases, there was a span of 19 bases.

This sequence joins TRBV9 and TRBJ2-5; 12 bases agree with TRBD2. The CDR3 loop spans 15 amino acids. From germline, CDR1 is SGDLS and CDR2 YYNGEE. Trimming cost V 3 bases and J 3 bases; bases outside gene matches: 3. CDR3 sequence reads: CASSERTSGEETQYF. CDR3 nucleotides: TGTGCCAGCAGCGAGAGGACTAGCGGGGAAGAGACCCAGTACTTC.

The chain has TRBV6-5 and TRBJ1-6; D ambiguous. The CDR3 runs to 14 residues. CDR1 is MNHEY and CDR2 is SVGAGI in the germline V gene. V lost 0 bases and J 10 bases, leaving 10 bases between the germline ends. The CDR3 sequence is CASSYSQLRSPLHF. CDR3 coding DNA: TGTGCCAGCAGTTACTCCCAGTTGAGGTCACCCCTCCACTTT.

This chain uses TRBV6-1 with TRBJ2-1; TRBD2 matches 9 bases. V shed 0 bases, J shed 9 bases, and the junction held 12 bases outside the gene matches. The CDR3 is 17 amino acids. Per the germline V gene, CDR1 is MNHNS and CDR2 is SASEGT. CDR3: CASSEARRAGGLPEQFF. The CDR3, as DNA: TGTGCCAGCAGTGAAGCGCGTCGGGCGGGGGGGCTTCCTGAGCAGTTCTTC.

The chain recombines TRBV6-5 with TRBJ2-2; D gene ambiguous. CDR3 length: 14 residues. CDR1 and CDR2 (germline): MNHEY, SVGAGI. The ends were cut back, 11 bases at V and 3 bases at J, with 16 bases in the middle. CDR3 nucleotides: TGTGCCTCCACGGGCAGGTTTGACACCGGGGAGCTGTTTTTT. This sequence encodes CASTGRFDTGELFF.

The CDR3 region is CASSQVQGLANEQFF. Written as DNA, the CDR3 is TGTGCCAGCAGCCAAGTCCAAGGACTAGCGAATGAGCAGTTCTTC. The chain employs TRBV14 and TRBJ2-1; 9 bases fit TRBD2. Unmatched junction bases numbered 5, after V lost 1 base and J lost 7 bases. Germline CDR1 SGHDN, CDR2 FVKESK. The CDR3 covers 15 residues.

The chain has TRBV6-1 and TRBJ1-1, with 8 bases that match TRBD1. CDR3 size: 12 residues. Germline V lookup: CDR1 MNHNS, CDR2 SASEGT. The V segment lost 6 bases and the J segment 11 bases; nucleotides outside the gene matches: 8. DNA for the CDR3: TGTGCCAGCAGGCAATCAGGGGGCGATGCTTTCTTT. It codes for CASRQSGGDAFF.

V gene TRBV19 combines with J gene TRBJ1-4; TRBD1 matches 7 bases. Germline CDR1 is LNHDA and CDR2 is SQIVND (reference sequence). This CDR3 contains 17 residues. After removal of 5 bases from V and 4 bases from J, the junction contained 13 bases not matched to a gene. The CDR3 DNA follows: TGTGCCAGTAGTGTCACCGGGACAGCCAAAATTAATGAAAAACTGTTTTTT. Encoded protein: CASSVTGTAKINEKLFF.

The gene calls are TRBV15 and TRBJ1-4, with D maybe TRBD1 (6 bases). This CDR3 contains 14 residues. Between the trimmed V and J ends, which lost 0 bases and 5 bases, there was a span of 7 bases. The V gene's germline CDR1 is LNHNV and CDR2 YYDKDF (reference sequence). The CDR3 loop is CATSRDQGNEKLFF. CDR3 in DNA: TGTGCCACCAGCAGAGATCAGGGGAATGAAAAACTGTTTTTT.

As DNA, the CDR3 is TGTGCCATCAGTGAGTCTGCAGGACGGACTAGCGGGTACCCCTACGAGCAGTACTTC. Residues: CAISESAGRTSGYPYEQYF. The rearrangement joins TRBV10-3 to TRBJ2-7; 11 bases map to TRBD2. The germline V gene has CDR1 ENHRY and CDR2 SYGVKD. The CDR3 extends over 19 amino acids. V was pared by 0 bases and J by 2 bases, with 12 bases of the junction left unmatched.

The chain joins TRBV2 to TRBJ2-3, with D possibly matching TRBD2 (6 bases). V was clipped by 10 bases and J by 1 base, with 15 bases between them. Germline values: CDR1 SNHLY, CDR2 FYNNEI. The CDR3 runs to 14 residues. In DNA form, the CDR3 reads TGTGCCACCAGGTCACTAGCTGGCACAGATACGCAGTATTTT. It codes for CATRSLAGTDTQYF.

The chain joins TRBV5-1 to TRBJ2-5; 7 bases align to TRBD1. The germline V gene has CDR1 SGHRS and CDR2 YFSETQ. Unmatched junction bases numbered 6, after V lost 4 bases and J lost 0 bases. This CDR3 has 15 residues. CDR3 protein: CASSAGTEYQETQYF. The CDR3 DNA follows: TGCGCCAGCAGCGCCGGGACAGAGTACCAAGAGACCCAGTACTTC.

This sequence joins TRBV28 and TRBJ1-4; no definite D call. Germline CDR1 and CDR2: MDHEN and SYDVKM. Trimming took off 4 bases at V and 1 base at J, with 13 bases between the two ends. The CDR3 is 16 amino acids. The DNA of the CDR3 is TGTGCCAGCAGTTCCACAGAAGTAGGAACTAATGAAAAACTGTTTTTT. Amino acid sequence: CASSSTEVGTNEKLFF.

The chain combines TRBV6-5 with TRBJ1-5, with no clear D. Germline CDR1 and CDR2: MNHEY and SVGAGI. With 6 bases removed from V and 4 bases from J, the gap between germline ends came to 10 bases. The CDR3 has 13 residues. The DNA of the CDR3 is TGTGCCAGCAGACGGACGGCTAATCAGCCCCAGCATTTT. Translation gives CASRRTANQPQHF.

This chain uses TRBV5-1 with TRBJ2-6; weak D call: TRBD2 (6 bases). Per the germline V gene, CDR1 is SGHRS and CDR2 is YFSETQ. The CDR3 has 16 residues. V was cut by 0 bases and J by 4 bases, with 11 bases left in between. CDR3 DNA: TGCGCCAGCAGCTTGGAAGGAGGGCCCGGGGCCAACGTCCTGACTTTC. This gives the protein CASSLEGGPGANVLTF.

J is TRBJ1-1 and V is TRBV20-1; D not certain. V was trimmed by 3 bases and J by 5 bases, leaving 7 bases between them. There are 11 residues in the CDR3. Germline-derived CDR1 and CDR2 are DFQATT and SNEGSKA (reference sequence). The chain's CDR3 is CSASRGTEAFF. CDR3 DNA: TGCAGTGCTAGTCGCGGAACTGAAGCTTTCTTT.

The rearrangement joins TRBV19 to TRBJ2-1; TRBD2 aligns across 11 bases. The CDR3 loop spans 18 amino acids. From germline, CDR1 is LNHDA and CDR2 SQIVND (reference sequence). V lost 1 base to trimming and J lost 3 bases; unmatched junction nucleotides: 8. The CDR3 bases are TGTGCCAGTAGTATAGGGTGGCTAGCGGGGGGTCTCTACAATGAGCAGTTCTTC. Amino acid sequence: CASSIGWLAGGLYNEQFF. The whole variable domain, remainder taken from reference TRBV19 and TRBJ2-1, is DGGITQSPKYLFRKEGQNVTLSCEQNLNHDAMYWYRQDPGQGLRLIYYSQIVNDFQKGDIAEGYSVSREKKESFPLTVTSAQKNPTAFYLCASSIGWLAGGLYNEQFFGPGTRLTVL.

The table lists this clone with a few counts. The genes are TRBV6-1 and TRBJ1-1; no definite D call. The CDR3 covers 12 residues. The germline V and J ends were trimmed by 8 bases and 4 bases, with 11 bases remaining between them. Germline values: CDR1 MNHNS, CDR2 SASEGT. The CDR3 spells CASLLRGTEAFF. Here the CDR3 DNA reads TGTGCCAGCTTATTACGGGGCACTGAAGCTTTCTTT.

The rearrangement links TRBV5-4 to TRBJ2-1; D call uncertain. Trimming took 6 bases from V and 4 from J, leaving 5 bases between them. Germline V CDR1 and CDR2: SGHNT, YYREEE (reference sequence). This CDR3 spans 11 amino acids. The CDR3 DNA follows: TGTGCCAGCAACGGATACAATGAGCAGTTCTTC. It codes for CASNGYNEQFF.